This paragraph covers one T cell receptor beta chain sequence. Its matching antigen is unknown. Measured with immunoSEQ multiplex PCR; TCRdb has only the in-frame clones, and not every one. The sample has roughly 150,000 clones, around 92% seen once. These data belong to a study of T cell responses to AZD1222 COVID-19 vaccine. Turning to the study itself: The analysis combined second doses at about 4 or about 12 weeks. Study-wide results and limits: Unmutated regions of variants are reportedly targeted by nearly half of spike-specific TCRs. White British donors predominated, females outnumbered males, and clonal diversity was possibly underestimated. Following two doses of AZD1222, Spike-specific TCR breadth and depth rose.

The germline gives CDR1 LGHDT, CDR2 YNNKEL (reference sequence). V lost 0 bases and J 6 bases, leaving 5 bases between the germline ends. The CDR3 loop spans 12 amino acids. The J gene is TRBJ1-2, the V gene TRBV3-1 (or the pseudogene TRBV3-2); D is unresolved. This receptor was obtained from an adult in good health. This specimen consisted of peripheral blood, obtained on day 0 of AZD1222 vaccination. The CDR3 protein is CASSQEPHGYTF. CDR3 coding DNA: TGTGCCAGCAGCCAAGAGCCCCATGGCTACACCTTC.